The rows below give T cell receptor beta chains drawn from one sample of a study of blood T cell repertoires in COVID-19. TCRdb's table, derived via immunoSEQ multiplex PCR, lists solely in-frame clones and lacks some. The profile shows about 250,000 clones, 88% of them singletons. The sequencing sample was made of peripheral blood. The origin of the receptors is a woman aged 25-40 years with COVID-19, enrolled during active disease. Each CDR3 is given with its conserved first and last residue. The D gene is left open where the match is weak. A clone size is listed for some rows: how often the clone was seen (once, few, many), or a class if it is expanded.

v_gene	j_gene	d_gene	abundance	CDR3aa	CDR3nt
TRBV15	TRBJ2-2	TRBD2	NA	CATSRDLTSLSRELFF	TGTGCCACCAGCAGAGATTTGACTAGCCTTTCCCGGGAGCTGTTTTTT
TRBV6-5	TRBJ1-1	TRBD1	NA	CASSTDRGRAEAFF	TGTGCCAGCAGTACCGACAGGGGGCGGGCTGAAGCTTTCTTT
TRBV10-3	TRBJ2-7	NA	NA	CAISESSQGHEQYF	TGTGCCATCAGTGAGTCGTCTCAGGGTCACGAGCAGTACTTC
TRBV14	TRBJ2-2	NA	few	CASSQLLASVVTGELFF	TGTGCCAGCAGCCAACTCCTAGCGTCAGTCGTGACCGGGGAGCTGTTTTTT
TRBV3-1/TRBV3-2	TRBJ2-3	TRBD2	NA	CASSQEGGGWRTDTQYF	TGTGCCAGCAGCCAAGAGGGCGGGGGGTGGCGTACAGATACGCAGTATTTT
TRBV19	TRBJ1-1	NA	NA	CASSIDRRGLDTEAFF	TGTGCCAGTAGTATAGATCGGAGGGGCCTGGACACTGAAGCTTTCTTT
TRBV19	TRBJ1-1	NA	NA	CASSFTLNTEAFF	TGTGCCAGTAGTTTTACACTGAACACTGAAGCTTTCTTT
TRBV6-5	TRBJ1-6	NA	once	CASSYSSPFSPLHF	TGTGCCAGCAGTTACTCGAGTCCGTTTTCACCCCTCCACTTT
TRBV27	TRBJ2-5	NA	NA	CASSLTPNQETQYF	TGTGCCAGCAGTTTAACACCCAACCAAGAGACCCAGTACTTC
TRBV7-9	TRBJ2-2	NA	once	CASSPRLELGGELFF	TGTGCCAGCAGCCCGCGACTAGAGCTGGGCGGGGAGCTGTTTTTT
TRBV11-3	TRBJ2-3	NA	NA	CASSLDPRRADTQYF	TGTGCCAGCAGCTTAGACCCTCGCAGGGCAGATACGCAGTATTTT
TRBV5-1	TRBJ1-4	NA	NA	CASSLVRATNEKLFF	TGCGCCAGCAGCTTGGTTCGGGCAACTAATGAAAAACTGTTTTTT
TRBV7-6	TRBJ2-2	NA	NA	CASSLDSRQGYPNTGELFF	TGTGCCAGCAGCTTAGATTCCCGCCAGGGATACCCGAACACCGGGGAGCTGTTTTTT
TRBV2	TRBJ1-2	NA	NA	CASGPQGGGNYGYTF	TGTGCCAGCGGTCCCCAGGGAGGGGGGAACTATGGCTACACCTTC
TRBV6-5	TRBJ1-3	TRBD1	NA	CASSPGQGSGNTIYF	TGTGCCAGCAGCCCGGGACAGGGTTCAGGAAACACCATATATTTT
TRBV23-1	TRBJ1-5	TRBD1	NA	CASRDRENQPQHF	TGCGCCAGCAGGGACAGGGAGAATCAGCCCCAGCATTTT
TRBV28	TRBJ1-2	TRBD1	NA	CASRQQGISGYTF	TGTGCCAGCAGGCAACAGGGGATAAGTGGCTACACCTTC